This T cell receptor (beta chain) was recovered during a study of blood T cell repertoires in COVID-19. The CDR3 spans 13 residues. Germline values: CDR1 MNHNY, CDR2 SVGAGI (reference sequence). Trimming took off 5 bases at V and 1 base at J, with 8 bases between the two ends. The assay was immunoSEQ multiplex PCR, and TCRdb's table has in-frame clones only and misses some. The top ten clones hold around 0.92% of a sample with 360,000 or so clones, about 90% of them seen once. The chain has TRBV6-6 and TRBJ1-1; no reliable D call. The sequence came from a woman in her thirties who had been exposed to COVID-19. Sequencing input: PBMCs or T cells enriched from blood (not recorded which). The CDR3 nucleotides read TGTGCCAGCAGTACACACGCGAACACTGAAGCTTTCTTT. This encodes CASSTHANTEAFF.